What follows are 25 T cell receptor beta chains derived from one specimen sequenced in a study of blood T cells in healthy people across ages. A second PCR of 7 to 11 cycles used a sample-barcoded 5' primer and a J-beta primer mix. One entry per CDR3 protein results from TCRdb running MiXCR on the 5' RACE reads. The sample has under 1,000,000 distinct CDR3 sequences; roughly 40% are singletons. The sequencing input was blood. The receptors come from a young man in good health.

The J gene is TRBJ1-1, the V gene TRBV10-3, with TRBD1 as a possible D gene (6 bases). The CDR3 spans 15 residues. Germline CDR1 ENHRY, CDR2 SYGVKD. Trimming took off 0 bases at V and 4 bases at J, with 12 bases between the two ends. The CDR3 nucleotides read TGTGCCATCAGTGAGTCATGGGCAGGGGCCACTGAAGCTTTCTTT. This encodes CAISESWAGATEAFF.

This clonotype turned up a few times. This chain links TRBV3-1 with TRBJ1-1; 8 nucleotides match TRBD1. V gave up 4 bases and J gave up 5 bases; unmatched junction bases: 6. The CDR3 runs 14 residues. CDR1 and CDR2 (germline): LGHDT, YNNKEL (reference sequence). The CDR3 DNA reads TGTGCCAGCAGCCGTACCACAGGGGGAACTGAAGCTTTCTTT. Protein: CASSRTTGGTEAFF. The whole variable domain, filled in from reference TRBV3-1 and TRBJ1-1, reads DTAVSQTPKYLVTQMGNDKSIKCEQNLGHDTMYWYKQDSKKFLKIMFSYNNKELIINETVPNRFSPKSPDKAHLNLHINSLELGDSAVYFCASSRTTGGTEAFFGQGTRLTVV.

This CDR3 is CASSPPTGNAYNEQFF. The CDR3 DNA follows: TGTGCCAGCAGCCCACCAACAGGGAACGCTTACAATGAGCAGTTCTTC. The rearrangement links TRBV7-6 to TRBJ2-1, with a weak D call TRBD1 (6 bases). The ends were cut back, 5 bases at V and 4 bases at J, with 18 bases in the middle. Germline V CDR1 and CDR2: SGHVS, FNYEAQ. The CDR3 consists of 16 residues.

The rearrangement joins TRBV7-9 to TRBJ1-2; D call uncertain. CDR1 is SEHNR, CDR2 FQNEAQ, per germline (reference sequence). This CDR3 comprises 13 residues. V gave up 2 bases and J gave up 4 bases, with 8 bases separating them. CDR3 bases: TGTGCCAGCAGCTTACACGGGTCCTATGGCTACACCTTC. This encodes CASSLHGSYGYTF.

A word on this clonotype: A much larger clone differs from this one at a single base, so this may be a read error. This chain joins TRBV12-3 or TRBV12-4 and TRBJ2-5; D perhaps matches TRBD1 (6 bases). The CDR3 runs 14 residues. CDR3: CASRSKDSQGTQYF. CDR3 DNA sequence: TGTGCCAGCAGATCGAAGGACAGTCAAGGGACCCAGTACTTC.

Comment on this clonotype: A much larger clone differs by one base, so this may be a read error. CDR3 DNA sequence: TGTGCCACCAGTCCCGGGTCCAATGAGCAGTACTTC. Its protein product is CATSPGSNEQYF. The V gene is TRBV10-3, the J gene TRBJ2-1; D is undetermined. The better agreement between TRBJ2-7 and the DNA end casts doubt on the J call. CDR1 and CDR2 from the germline V gene are ENHRY and SYGVKD. The CDR3 loop spans 12 amino acids.

This chain links TRBV5-6 with TRBJ2-6; D is ambiguous. The CDR3 loop spans 12 amino acids. Trimming removed 6 bases at V and 4 bases at J, with 5 bases between. Germline V gives CDR1 SGHDT, CDR2 YYEEEE. CDR3 sequence reads: CASIDGANVLTF. CDR3 DNA sequence: TGTGCCAGCATAGACGGGGCCAACGTCCTGACTTTC.

This chain connects TRBV29-1 to TRBJ1-1, with D hard to call. The CDR3 loop spans 11 amino acids. The germline V gene has CDR1 SQVTM and CDR2 ANQGSEA. The V gene lost 4 bases and the J gene lost 9 bases, with 12 bases spanning the gap. The CDR3 spells CSVVRPEKAFF. In DNA form, the CDR3 reads TGCAGCGTTGTTCGGCCCGAAAAAGCTTTCTTT.

This clonotype appeared a few times. This chain joins TRBV25-1 and TRBJ2-1; D is perhaps TRBD1 (6 bases). V was trimmed by 4 bases and J by 1 base, leaving 11 bases between them. Per germline, CDR1 MGHDK and CDR2 SYGVNS. CDR3 size: 15 residues. The CDR3: CASSVERGSYNEQFF. CDR3 bases: TGTGCCAGCAGTGTTGAGAGGGGGTCCTACAATGAGCAGTTCTTC.

This chain joins TRBV6-5 and TRBJ2-1, with 10 bases fitting TRBD2. Germline V CDR1 and CDR2: MNHEY, SVGAGI. The J segment lost 5 bases and the V segment lost 0 bases, leaving 13 bases of the junction unmatched. CDR3 size: 19 residues. The CDR3 DNA is TGTGCCAGCAGTTACTCGAAGCACGGTAGCGGGGGGTTGGACAATGAGCAGTTCTTC. Translation gives CASSYSKHGSGGLDNEQFF.

CDR3 sequence (DNA): TGCGCCAGCAGCTTGAGGGGGAACGCAGATACGCAGTATTTT. This gives the protein CASSLRGNADTQYF. This chain links TRBV5-1 with TRBJ2-3; D is possibly TRBD1 (6 bases). Germline V gives CDR1 SGHRS, CDR2 YFSETQ. V was shortened by 1 base and J by 4 bases, with 10 bases between the two germline ends. The CDR3 has 14 amino acids.

This clonotype turned up a few times. The chain employs TRBV13 and TRBJ2-7, with D perhaps being TRBD1 or TRBD2 (6 bases each). Trimming removed 5 bases at V and 2 bases at J, with 16 bases between. Germline CDR1 and CDR2: PRHDT and FYEKMQ (reference sequence). This CDR3 comprises 15 residues. The CDR3: CASSPSRDNTYEQYF. The CDR3 bases are TGTGCCAGCAGCCCGTCGCGGGACAATACCTACGAGCAGTACTTC.

The chain employs TRBV29-1 and TRBJ2-3; tentatively, D is TRBD1 or TRBD2 (6 bases each). CDR1 is SQVTM, CDR2 ANQGSEA, per germline. Trimming left V 2 bases short and J 5 bases short, with 11 bases between. The CDR3 spans 13 residues. The CDR3 DNA reads as TGCAGCGTTGAAATTGGGGGGCGAGATACGCAGTATTTT. It translates to CSVEIGGRDTQYF.

This clonotype has more than one count but fewer than ten. This chain links TRBV15 with TRBJ2-7; D might be TRBD1 or TRBD2, each matching 5 bases. Trimming shortened V by 0 bases and J by 8 bases, and 8 bases separated the two germline ends. The CDR3 runs 12 residues. Germline V gene sequence: CDR1 LNHNV, CDR2 YYDKDF (reference sequence). The CDR3 loop reads CATSRDWGKQYF. As DNA, the CDR3 is TGTGCCACCAGCAGAGATTGGGGGAAGCAGTACTTC.

The CDR3 bases are TGCAGCGTTCAGTTTCACAATGAGCAGTACTTC. Its protein product is CSVQFHNEQYF. The V call is TRBV29-1, the J call TRBJ2-7, with D unresolved. The CDR3 has 11 residues. Germline CDR1 and CDR2: SQVTM and ANQGSEA. The ends were cut back, 5 bases at V and 7 bases at J, with 12 bases in the middle.

The sample holds a few counts of this clonotype. This chain joins TRBV7-9 and TRBJ2-5, with 8 bases identical to TRBD1. With the DNA end fitting TRBJ2-7 better, the J assignment may be wrong. CDR1 and CDR2 (germline): SEHNR, FQNEAQ (reference sequence). The CDR3 consists of 17 residues. This CDR3 reads CASSLSSGGGGSAEQYF. CDR3 nucleotide sequence: TGTGCCAGCAGCCTATCGTCAGGGGGCGGTGGGTCCGCCGAGCAGTACTTC.

This clonotype was recorded a few times. V is TRBV4-3 and J is TRBJ2-6, with no clear D. The V and J ends lost 0 bases and 4 bases respectively, with 10 bases between them. In germline, CDR1 is LGHNA, CDR2 YSLEER. The CDR3 runs to 16 residues. The CDR3 reads CASSQDYRSGANVLTF. CDR3 DNA: TGCGCCAGCAGCCAAGATTACCGATCCGGGGCCAACGTCCTGACTTTC.

The chain joins TRBV4-1 to TRBJ1-1; D may be TRBD1 (5 bases). The CDR3 runs to 14 residues. V shed 4 bases and J shed 11 bases, with 20 bases lying between them. Germline V CDR1 and CDR2: MGHRA, YSYEKL. The chain's CDR3 is CASSPQLGGATAFF. The CDR3 nucleotides read TGCGCCAGCAGCCCGCAACTGGGGGGAGCCACGGCTTTCTTT.

A few counts support this clonotype. The gene calls are TRBV12-3 or TRBV12-4 and TRBJ1-2; TRBD1 might be the D (5 bases). Trimming stripped 3 bases from V and 8 bases from J, with 13 bases between. The CDR3 has 13 residues. The DNA for the CDR3 is TGTGCCAGCAGTTTCAGGGCAACGAGGGGCTACACCTTC. This translates into CASSFRATRGYTF.

In its sample, this clonotype was seen a few times. This sequence joins TRBV6-5 and TRBJ1-1, with 8 positions matching TRBD1. The CDR3 runs 16 residues. The V segment lost 2 bases and the J segment 0 bases; nucleotides outside the gene matches: 5. Germline V gives CDR1 MNHEY, CDR2 SVGAGI. CDR3 region: CASSYGLTGVNTEAFF. The DNA for the CDR3 is TGTGCCAGCAGTTACGGGCTGACAGGGGTGAACACTGAAGCTTTCTTT.

The sample holds a few counts of this clonotype. The CDR3 sequence: CASSPGGGLTNEKLFF. CDR3 sequence (DNA): TGTGCCAGCAGCCCGGGGGGGGGATTGACTAATGAAAAACTGTTTTTT. This chain connects TRBV3-1 to TRBJ1-4, with a possible D match to TRBD1 (5 bases). The CDR3 spans 16 residues. Germline CDR1 reads LGHDT; CDR2 reads YNNKEL (reference sequence). The V end was cut by 4 bases, the J end by 2 bases, with 14 bases between.

The J gene is TRBJ2-1, the V gene TRBV7-6; maybe TRBD1 (6 bases). V lost 5 bases and J lost 9, with 17 bases in between. The germline CDR1 and CDR2 sequences are SGHVS and FNYEAQ. This CDR3 contains 14 residues. CDR3 nucleotide sequence: TGTGCCAGCAGCACAGGGATGCCACAGGGTGAGCAGTTCTTC. It yields the protein CASSTGMPQGEQFF.

On this clonotype: The germline gene is not matched at one end of the junction; a read error may be the cause. The rearrangement joins TRBV25-1 to TRBJ1-2; D gene ambiguous. Looked up from germline, CDR1 is MGHDK and CDR2 is SYGVNS. This CDR3 contains 14 residues. This CDR3 is CAGSVHGQRDGYTF. CDR3 DNA sequence: TGTGCCGGCAGTGTCCATGGGCAAAGGGATGGCTACACCTTC.

This clonotype was seen a single time. Mismatch with germline at one junction end may stem from a read error. V usage is TRBV12-3 or TRBV12-4 and J usage is TRBJ2-5, with D possibly TRBD2 on 7 matching bases. This CDR3 comprises 15 residues. The CDR3 loop is CASSQTGGYRETRYF. CDR3 nucleotides: TGTGCCAGCAGTCAAACGGGGGGCTATCGAGAGACCCGGTACTTC.

The chain joins TRBV29-1 to TRBJ2-7; 7 nucleotides agree with TRBD1. V lost 6 bases, J lost 3 bases, and 5 bases stayed unmatched. The CDR3 is 12 amino acids. Per germline, CDR1 SQVTM and CDR2 ANQGSEA. The CDR3 here is CSVRTGNYEQYF. The CDR3 nucleotides are TGCAGCGTACGGACAGGTAACTACGAGCAGTACTTC.